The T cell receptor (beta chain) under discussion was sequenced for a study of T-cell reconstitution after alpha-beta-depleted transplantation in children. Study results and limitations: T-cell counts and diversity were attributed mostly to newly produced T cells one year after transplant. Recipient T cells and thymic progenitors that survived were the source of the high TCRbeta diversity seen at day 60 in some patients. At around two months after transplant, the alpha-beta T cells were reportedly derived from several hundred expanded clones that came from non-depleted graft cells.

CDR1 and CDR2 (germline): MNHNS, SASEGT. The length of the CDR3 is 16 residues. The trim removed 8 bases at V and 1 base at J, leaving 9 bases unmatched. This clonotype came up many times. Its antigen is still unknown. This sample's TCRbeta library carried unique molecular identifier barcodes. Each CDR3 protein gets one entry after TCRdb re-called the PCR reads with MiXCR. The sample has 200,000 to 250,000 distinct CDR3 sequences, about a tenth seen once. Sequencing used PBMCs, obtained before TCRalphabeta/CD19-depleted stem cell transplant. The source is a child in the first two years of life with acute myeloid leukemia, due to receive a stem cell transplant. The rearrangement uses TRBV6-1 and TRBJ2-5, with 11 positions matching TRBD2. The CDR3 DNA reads TGTGCCAGCTCCCTAATAGGACTAGCGGGCCAAGAGACCCAGTACTTC. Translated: CASSLIGLAGQETQYF.